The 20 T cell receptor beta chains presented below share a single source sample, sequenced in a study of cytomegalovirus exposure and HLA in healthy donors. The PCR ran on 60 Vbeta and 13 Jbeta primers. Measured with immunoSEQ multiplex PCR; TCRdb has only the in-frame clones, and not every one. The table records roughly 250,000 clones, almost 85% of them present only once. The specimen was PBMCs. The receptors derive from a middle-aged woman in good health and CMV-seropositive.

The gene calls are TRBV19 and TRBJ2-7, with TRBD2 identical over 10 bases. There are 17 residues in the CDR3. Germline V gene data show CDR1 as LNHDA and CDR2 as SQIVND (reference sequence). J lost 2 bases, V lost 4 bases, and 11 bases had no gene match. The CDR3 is CASSTGWTSGKTYEQYF. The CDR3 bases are TGTGCCAGTAGTACCGGTTGGACTAGCGGTAAGACCTACGAGCAGTACTTC.

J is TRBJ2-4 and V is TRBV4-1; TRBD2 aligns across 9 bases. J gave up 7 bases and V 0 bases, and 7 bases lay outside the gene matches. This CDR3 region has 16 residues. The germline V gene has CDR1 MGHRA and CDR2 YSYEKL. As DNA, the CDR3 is TGCGCCAGCAGCCAAGAGTCGGGACTAGCAGGTAACATTCAGTACTTC. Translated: CASSQESGLAGNIQYF.

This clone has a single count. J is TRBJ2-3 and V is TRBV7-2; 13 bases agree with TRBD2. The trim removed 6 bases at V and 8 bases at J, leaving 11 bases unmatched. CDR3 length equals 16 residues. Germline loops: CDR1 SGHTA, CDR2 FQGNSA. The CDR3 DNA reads TGTGCCAGCAGGAACCCGGGACTAGCGGGATTGGGTACGCAGTATTTT. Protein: CASRNPGLAGLGTQYF.

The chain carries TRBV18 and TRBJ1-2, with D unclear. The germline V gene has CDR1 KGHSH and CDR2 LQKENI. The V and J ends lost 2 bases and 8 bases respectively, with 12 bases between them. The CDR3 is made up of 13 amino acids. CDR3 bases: TGTGCCAGCTCACCAGTTTTTCGGGTCGGCTACACCTTC. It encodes CASSPVFRVGYTF.

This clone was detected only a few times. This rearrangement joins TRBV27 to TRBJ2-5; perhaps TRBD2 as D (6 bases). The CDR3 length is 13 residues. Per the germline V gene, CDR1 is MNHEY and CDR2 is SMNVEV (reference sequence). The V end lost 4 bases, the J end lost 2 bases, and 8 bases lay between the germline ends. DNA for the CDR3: TGTGCCAGCAGTTATGGGACTCAAGAGACCCAGTACTTC. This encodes CASSYGTQETQYF.

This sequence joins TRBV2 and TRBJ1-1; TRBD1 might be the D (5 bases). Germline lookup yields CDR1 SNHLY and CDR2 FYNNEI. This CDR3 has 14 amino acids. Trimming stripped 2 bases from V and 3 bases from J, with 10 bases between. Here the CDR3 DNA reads TGTGCCAGCAGTGAACAGGGCCGGGACACTGAAGCTTTCTTT. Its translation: CASSEQGRDTEAFF.

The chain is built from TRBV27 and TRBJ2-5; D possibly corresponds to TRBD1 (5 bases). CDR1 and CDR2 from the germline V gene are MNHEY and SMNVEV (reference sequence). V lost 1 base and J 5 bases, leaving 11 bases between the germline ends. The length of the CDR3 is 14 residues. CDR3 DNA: TGTGCCAGCAGTTTATTTCAGGGCGGTGAGACCCAGTACTTC. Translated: CASSLFQGGETQYF.

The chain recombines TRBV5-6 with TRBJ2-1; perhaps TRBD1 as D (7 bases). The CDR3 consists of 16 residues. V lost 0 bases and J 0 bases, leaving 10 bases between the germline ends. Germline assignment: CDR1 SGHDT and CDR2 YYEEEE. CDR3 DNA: TGTGCCAGCAGCTTGGCAGGGGGGTACTCCTACAATGAGCAGTTCTTC. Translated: CASSLAGGYSYNEQFF.

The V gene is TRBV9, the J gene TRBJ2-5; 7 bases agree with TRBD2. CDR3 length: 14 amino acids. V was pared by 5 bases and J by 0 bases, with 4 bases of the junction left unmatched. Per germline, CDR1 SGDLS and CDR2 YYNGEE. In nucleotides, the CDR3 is TGTGCCAGCAGTCTAGCGGAAAACCAAGAGACCCAGTACTTC. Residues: CASSLAENQETQYF.

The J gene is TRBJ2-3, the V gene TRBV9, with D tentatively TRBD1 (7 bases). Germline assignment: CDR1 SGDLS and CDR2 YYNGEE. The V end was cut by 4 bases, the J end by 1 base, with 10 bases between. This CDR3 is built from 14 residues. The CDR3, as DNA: TGTGCCAGCAGCCCCAGGGGGGGCACAGATACGCAGTATTTT. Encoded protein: CASSPRGGTDTQYF. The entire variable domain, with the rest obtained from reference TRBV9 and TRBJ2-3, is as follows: DSGVTQTPKHLITATGQRVTLRCSPRSGDLSVYWYQQSLDQGLQFLIQYYNGEERAKGNILERFSAQQFPDLHSELNLSSLELGDSALYFCASSPRGGTDTQYFGPGTRLTVL.

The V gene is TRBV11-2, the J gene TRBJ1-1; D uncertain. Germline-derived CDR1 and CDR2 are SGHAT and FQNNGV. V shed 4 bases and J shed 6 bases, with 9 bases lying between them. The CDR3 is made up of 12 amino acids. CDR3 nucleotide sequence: TGTGCCAGCAGCTCGCCGGTTCCTGAAGCTTTCTTT. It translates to CASSSPVPEAFF.

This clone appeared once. CDR3 region: CASTDAGQGTGELFF. The DNA for the CDR3 is TGTGCCAGCACAGATGCCGGGCAGGGCACCGGGGAGCTGTTTTTT. The chain carries TRBV28 and TRBJ2-2; D might be TRBD1 (5 bases). The CDR3 extends over 15 amino acids. Trimming cost V 7 bases and J 4 bases, with 16 bases left between them. CDR1 is MDHEN, CDR2 SYDVKM, per germline.

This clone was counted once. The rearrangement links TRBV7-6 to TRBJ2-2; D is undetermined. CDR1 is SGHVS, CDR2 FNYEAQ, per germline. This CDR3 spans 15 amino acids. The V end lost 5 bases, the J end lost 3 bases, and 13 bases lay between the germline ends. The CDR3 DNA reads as TGTGCCAGCAGCCCCCGTTCTGAGTACACCGGGGAGCTGTTTTTT. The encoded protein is CASSPRSEYTGELFF.

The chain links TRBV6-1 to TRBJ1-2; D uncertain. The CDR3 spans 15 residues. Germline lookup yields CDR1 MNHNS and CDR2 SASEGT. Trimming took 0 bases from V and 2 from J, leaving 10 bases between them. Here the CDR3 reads CASSEAGSLNYGYTF. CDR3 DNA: TGTGCCAGCAGTGAAGCGGGCAGCCTAAACTATGGCTACACCTTC.

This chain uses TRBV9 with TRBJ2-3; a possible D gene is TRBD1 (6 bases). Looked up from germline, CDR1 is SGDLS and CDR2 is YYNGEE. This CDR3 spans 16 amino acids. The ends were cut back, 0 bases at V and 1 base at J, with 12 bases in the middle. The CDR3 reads CASSVASAGGTDTQYF. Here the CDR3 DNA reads TGTGCCAGCAGCGTAGCTTCGGCAGGGGGCACAGATACGCAGTATTTT.

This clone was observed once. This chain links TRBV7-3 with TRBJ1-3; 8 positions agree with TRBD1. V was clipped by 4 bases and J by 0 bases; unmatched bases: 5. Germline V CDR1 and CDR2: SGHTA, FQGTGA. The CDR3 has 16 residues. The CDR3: CASSSLDRDSGNTIYF. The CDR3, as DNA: TGTGCCAGCAGCTCTTTGGACAGGGACTCTGGAAACACCATATATTTT.

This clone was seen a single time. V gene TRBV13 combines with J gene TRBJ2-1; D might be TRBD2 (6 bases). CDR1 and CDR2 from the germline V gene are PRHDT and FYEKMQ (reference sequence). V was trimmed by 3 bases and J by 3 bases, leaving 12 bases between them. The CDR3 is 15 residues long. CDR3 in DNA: TGTGCCAGCAGCTTCGGGGCGGGAATCTACAATGAGCAGTTCTTC. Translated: CASSFGAGIYNEQFF.

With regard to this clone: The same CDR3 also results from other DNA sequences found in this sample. The DNA of the CDR3 is TGTGCCAGCAGTGAGGGGGGCTATGGCTACACCTTC. It encodes CASSEGGYGYTF. This chain connects TRBV6-1 to TRBJ1-2; tentatively, D is TRBD1 (5 bases). V was shortened by 3 bases and J by 4 bases, with 6 bases between the two germline ends. The CDR3 contains 12 residues. Germline V lookup: CDR1 MNHNS, CDR2 SASEGT.

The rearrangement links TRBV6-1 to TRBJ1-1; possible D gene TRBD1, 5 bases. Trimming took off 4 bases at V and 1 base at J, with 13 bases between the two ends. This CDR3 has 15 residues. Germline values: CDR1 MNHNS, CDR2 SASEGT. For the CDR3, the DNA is TGTGCCAGCAGTGTTACAGGCCTCCCGAACACTGAAGCTTTCTTT. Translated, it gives CASSVTGLPNTEAFF.

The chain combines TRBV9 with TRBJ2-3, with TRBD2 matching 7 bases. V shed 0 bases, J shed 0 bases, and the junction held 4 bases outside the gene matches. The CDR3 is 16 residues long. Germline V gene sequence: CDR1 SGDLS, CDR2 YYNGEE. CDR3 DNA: TGTGCCAGCAGCGTAGCTGTGGGAGGGAGCACAGATACGCAGTATTTT. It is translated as CASSVAVGGSTDTQYF.